This TCR beta chain originates from a study of T-cell reconstitution after alpha-beta-depleted transplantation in children. This clonotype was seen many times. Its antigen is undetermined. Germline CDR1 reads MNHEY; CDR2 reads SVGAGI. The CDR3 covers 15 residues. V dropped 0 bases and J dropped 3; count of bases not matched to a gene: 2. Study-wide results and caveats: Several patients had high TCRbeta diversity at day 60; it came from surviving recipient T cells and thymic progenitors. Counts and diversity of T cells one year after transplant came mostly from newly produced T cells. Several hundred expanded graft clones reportedly supplied alpha-beta T cells about two months after transplant.

Molecular barcoding with unique molecular identifiers was used for the TCRbeta library. TCRdb ran MiXCR on the PCR reads and lists one entry per CDR3 protein. This sample has about 830,000 distinct CDR3 sequences, with roughly 16% found just once. The sequence came from a male patient aged 10-17 years who had a stem cell transplant for acute lymphoblastic leukemia, so the T cells may come from the graft donor. The V call is TRBV6-5, the J call TRBJ2-4; the match to TRBD1 covers 7 bases. The sample here was PBMCs, mostly from graft donor cells, taken 360 days after TCRalphabeta/CD19-depleted stem cell transplant. The CDR3 region has the DNA TGTGCCAGCAGTTACTCACAGGGGAGCAAAAACATTCAGTACTTC. Translation gives CASSYSQGSKNIQYF.